Listed below are T cell receptor beta chains from one sample, sequenced in a study of T-cell memory formation after mild COVID-19. A single record per CDR3 protein comes from TCRdb applying MiXCR to the 5' RACE reads. This table holds approximately 480,000 distinct CDR3 sequences, over 15% found once. The sample consisted of PBMCs or a T cell subset sorted from them (not recorded which). These receptors all come from an adult woman who had mild COVID-19 (a few samples of this study predate the infection). Cell type and time point are not known. CDR3s include the opening cysteine and the closing phenylalanine or tryptophan. D genes are given only for firm matches. A clone size is listed for some rows: how often the clone was seen (once, few, many), or a class if it is expanded.

J gene	V gene	clone size	D gene	CDR3 protein	CDR3 DNA
TRBJ1-2	TRBV4-3	-	TRBD1	CASSPSIVGQGVYGYTF	TGCGCCAGCAGCCCCTCGATTGTGGGACAGGGGGTCTATGGCTACACCTTC
TRBJ2-1	TRBV10-3	few	TRBD2	CAISGLAGIHEQFF	TGTGCCATCAGCGGACTAGCGGGAATACATGAGCAGTTCTTC
TRBJ2-5	TRBV7-3	-	-	CASSLTHLGFQYF	TGTGCCAGCAGCTTAACCCACCTGGGATTCCAGTACTTC
TRBJ1-1	TRBV7-2	-	-	CASSPWGGRTEAFF	TGTGCCAGCAGCCCCTGGGGGGGGCGCACTGAAGCTTTCTTT
TRBJ2-1	TRBV24-1	few	TRBD1	CATSDFPGTGERNEQFF	TGTGCCACCAGTGATTTCCCCGGGACAGGGGAAAGGAATGAGCAGTTCTTC
TRBJ2-1	TRBV7-3	-	TRBD2	CASSSGLAGFTYNEQFF	TGTGCCAGCAGCTCGGGACTAGCGGGGTTTACCTACAATGAGCAGTTCTTC
TRBJ2-3	TRBV30	-	-	CAWSVPGLQPDTQYF	TGTGCCTGGAGTGTACCCGGGCTGCAGCCAGATACGCAGTATTTT
TRBJ2-1	TRBV28	few	-	CATLNSLGNEQFF	TGTGCCACCCTAAACTCCCTGGGCAATGAGCAGTTCTTC
TRBJ2-5	TRBV7-8	few	-	CASSPDPGFETQYF	TGTGCCAGCAGCCCTGACCCGGGCTTCGAGACCCAGTACTTC
TRBJ2-7	TRBV21-1	-	-	CASSKNGGCYEQYF	TGTGCCAGCAGCAAAAATGGTGGCTGCTACGAGCAGTACTTC
TRBJ1-3	TRBV30	-	-	CAWSVDAPSSGNTIYF	TGTGCCTGGAGTGTAGATGCTCCGAGCTCTGGAAACACCATATATTTT
TRBJ2-7	TRBV5-4	-	TRBD1	CASGPTGTGGYYEQYF	TGTGCCAGCGGCCCGACCGGGACAGGGGGCTACTACGAGCAGTACTTC
TRBJ2-1	TRBV30	few	TRBD1	CAWNRGADEQFF	TGTGCCTGGAACAGGGGAGCGGATGAGCAGTTCTTC
TRBJ2-7	TRBV19	-	TRBD2	CASSSGRTYEQYF	TGTGCCAGTAGTAGCGGGAGGACCTACGAGCAGTACTTC
TRBJ2-7	TRBV5-1	-	TRBD1	CASSLNIPGTGRYEQYF	TGCGCCAGCAGCTTGAACATCCCCGGGACAGGGCGTTACGAGCAGTACTTC
TRBJ1-1	TRBV6-5	few	-	CASSYSYPGTLNTEAFF	TGTGCCAGCAGTTACTCTTATCCGGGGACCCTGAACACTGAAGCTTTCTTT